This TCR delta chain was identified during a study of gamma delta lymphoproliferative disorders and STAT genes. This clone has only a few counts. The protein TCRdb gives is from a much larger clone and does not agree with this DNA's translation at residue 3, likely a read error; the protein shown here comes from the DNA. This CDR3 comprises 17 residues. Germline V CDR1 and CDR2: GEAIGNYY, EKD. TCRdb used CATT to re-call clones from the multiplex PCR reads. The sample has 3,200 or so delta-chain clones, 0.95% to 1.5% seen once. PBMCs from patients and controls supplied the genomic DNA for sequencing. The J gene is TRDJ1, the V gene TRDV2; D may be TRDD3 (5 bases). The sequence came from a human donor in good health. Sequencing input: blood. The CDR3 loop is CARDGMTLLGNTDKLIF. The CDR3 DNA sequence: TGTGCCCGTGACGGTATGACGCTGCTGGGTAACACCGATAAACTCATCTTT.